The 6 T cell receptor beta chains in this list originate from one sample, sequenced in a study of CD8+CD57+ T cells in acquired aplastic anemia. Profiling of TCR beta VDJ combinations and CDR3 sequences used genomic DNA as template. TCRdb recomputed calls from the reads with MiXCR, one row per CDR3 protein. The data show under 200,000 distinct CDR3 sequences, 35% to 55% seen once. The sequenced material came from sorted CD4+, CD8+, or CD8+CD57+ T cells (not recorded which) from PBMCs. The receptors originated from a human donor in good health.

This clonotype was recorded at least ten times. The gene calls are TRBV29-1 and TRBJ2-3; 9 bases align to TRBD2. The germline V gene has CDR1 SQVTM and CDR2 ANQGSEA. CDR3 length equals 13 residues. J gave up 5 bases and V 8 bases, and 8 bases lay outside the gene matches. CDR3 DNA sequence: TGCAGCCCTAGCGGGATGTCCCAAGATACGCAGTATTTT. Translation: CSPSGMSQDTQYF.

The chain couples TRBV20-1 to TRBJ2-3, with TRBD2 matching over 16 bases. Germline V gene lookup returns CDR1 DFQATT and CDR2 SNEGSKA (reference sequence). This CDR3 comprises 16 residues. V gave up 7 bases and J gave up 4 bases; unmatched junction bases: 8. CDR3 region: CSVGTSGRALADTQYF. The CDR3 bases are TGCAGTGTCGGGACTAGCGGGAGGGCCCTCGCAGATACGCAGTATTTT.

The chain carries TRBV27 and TRBJ2-1, with D hard to call. The V and J ends lost 8 bases and 4 bases respectively, with 15 bases between them. CDR3 size: 14 residues. From germline, CDR1 is MNHEY and CDR2 SMNVEV (reference sequence). The CDR3 bases are TGTGCCAGCTTCGGCTTCACTAATTACAATGAGCAGTTCTTC. Amino acids: CASFGFTNYNEQFF.

This clonotype has just a few counts. This rearrangement joins TRBV18 to TRBJ2-7; 9 nucleotides agree with TRBD2. This CDR3 spans 16 amino acids. V shed 1 base and J 2 bases; nucleotides not matched to a gene: 6. Germline lookup yields CDR1 KGHSH and CDR2 LQKENI. CDR3 sequence: CASSPLSPSGTYEQYF. The CDR3 DNA follows: TGTGCCAGCTCACCACTCAGCCCTAGCGGGACCTACGAGCAGTACTTC. The entire variable domain, with the rest obtained from reference TRBV18 and TRBJ2-7, is as follows: NAGVMQNPRHLVRRRGQEARLRCSPMKGHSHVYWYRQLPEEGLKFMVYLQKENIIDESGMPKERFSAEFPKEGPSILRIQQVVRGDSAAYFCASSPLSPSGTYEQYFGPGTRLTVT.

The gene calls are TRBV19 and TRBJ2-7; a possible D gene is TRBD2 (6 bases). The CDR3 contains 14 residues. Germline lookup yields CDR1 LNHDA and CDR2 SQIVND (reference sequence). V was shortened by 4 bases and J by 2 bases, with 12 bases between the two germline ends. The CDR3 DNA sequence: TGTGCCAGTAGTACCCAGCGGGCGGCCTACGAGCAGTACTTC. This encodes CASSTQRAAYEQYF.

The table lists this clonotype with many counts. The J gene is TRBJ2-5, the V gene TRBV5-1; D perhaps matches TRBD2 (7 bases). The V end lost 4 bases, the J end lost 3 bases, and 10 bases lay between the germline ends. Germline V lookup: CDR1 SGHRS, CDR2 YFSETQ. CDR3 length: 13 amino acids. This CDR3 is CASSRGAKETQYF. The CDR3 bases are TGCGCCAGCAGCCGGGGGGCAAAAGAGACCCAGTACTTC.